The clone carrying this TCR beta chain has just a few counts. Construction of TCR beta libraries relied on iRepertoire HTBI primers and on Arm-PCR targeting CDR3 regions. TCRdb reanalysed the multiplex PCR reads using MiXCR and keeps one entry per CDR3 protein. The data show about 470,000 distinct CDR3 sequences, about a fifth seen once. This CDR3 spans 14 amino acids. Deletions cut 5 bases from V and 6 bases from J, with 17 bases between. CDR1 and CDR2 (germline): SGHKS, YYEKEE (reference sequence). This specimen belongs to a study of regulatory T cells in long-lasting Graves disease. The overall study: Persistent Graves' disease required over 5 years of antithyroid drugs and positive TSH receptor antibodies.

The time point denotes: persistent/refractory GD, antithyroid drugs over 5 years with positive TRAb. RNA from PBMCs was the source of the TCR library. This specimen was peripheral blood mononuclear cells (PBMCs), taken when the disease was refractory, from a patient treated with antithyroid drugs. The chain links TRBV5-5 to TRBJ1-2; possibly TRBD1 for D (6 bases). The origin of this receptor is a female donor with Graves disease. CDR3 loop: CASRPEAGADGYTF. DNA for the CDR3: TGTGCCAGCAGGCCCGAGGCAGGGGCTGATGGCTACACCTTC.